Shown below are 3 T cell receptor beta chains from a single sample sequenced in a study of identical twins. TCRdb called the 5' RACE reads again in MiXCR, with one record for every CDR3 protein. The table includes a few hundred thousand distinct CDR3 sequences, around 8.8% detected once. These data also formed part of another study, on yellow fever vaccine responses in identical twins.

Material: CD8+ T cells sorted from blood. The receptors derive from a woman in her late teens or twenties in good health.

The gene calls are TRBV27 and TRBJ1-2, with TRBD1 matching over 10 bases. Per germline, CDR1 MNHEY and CDR2 SMNVEV (reference sequence). Germline trimming cut 6 bases from V and 4 bases from J; bases unmatched to any gene: 5. The CDR3 is made up of 14 amino acids. The CDR3 region is CASSADRGVYGYTF. CDR3 nucleotide sequence: TGTGCCAGCAGCGCGGACAGGGGGGTCTATGGCTACACCTTC.

A few counts support this clonotype. The rearrangement uses TRBV15 and TRBJ2-1, with D perhaps matching TRBD1 (5 bases). CDR1 is LNHNV, CDR2 YYDKDF, per germline (reference sequence). Trimming removed 4 bases at V and 7 bases at J, with 11 bases between. This CDR3 contains 13 residues. The CDR3 nucleotides are TGTGCCACCAGCATTCTTAGGGGAAATGAGCAGTTCTTC. Protein: CATSILRGNEQFF.

This clonotype was seen repeatedly, ten times or more. The rearrangement uses TRBV5-5 and TRBJ2-5, with D tentatively TRBD1 (6 bases). CDR3 size: 14 residues. V was trimmed by 2 bases and J by 2 bases, leaving 10 bases between them. The V gene's germline CDR1 is SGHKS and CDR2 YYEKEE (reference sequence). This chain's CDR3 is CASSFWTAQETQYF. CDR3 DNA: TGTGCCAGCAGCTTCTGGACAGCACAAGAGACCCAGTACTTC.